This T cell receptor (beta chain) was sequenced during a study of T cells in Graves' hyperthyroidism and ophthalmopathy. Study context: Before treatment of any kind, peripheral blood was taken at initial diagnosis.

Amplified regions were TCR beta CDR3 sequences from RNA transcripts. First-round RT-PCR of the TCR CDR3 relied on the HTBI primer set. TCRdb fed the multiplex PCR reads into MiXCR, producing one record per CDR3 protein. The sample has 350,000 or so distinct CDR3 sequences, around 18% seen once; the top ten hold 15% to 17%. Overall study results and limits: The majority of expanded thyroid clonotypes above 0.001 also appeared in blood.

Remarks on this clonotype: Antigen unknown. Since no conserved phenylalanine or tryptophan closes the CDR3, a read error is the likely cause. No DNA is shown, since the ends of the CDR3 on it are uncertain; the CDR3 is the one TCRdb lists.

Sequencing used blood. The clonotype was recovered from a woman aged 40 to 49 with Graves' ophthalmopathy.

This CDR3 reads CASSLNGGAVYEQCS. The rearrangement links TRBV7-3 to TRBJ2-7; no DNA check was done on the table's D call, TRBD1. Germline V gene lookup returns CDR1 SGHTA and CDR2 FQGTGA. The CDR3 adds up to 15 amino acids, both ends counted.